The sequence of this TCR beta chain was determined in a study of cytomegalovirus exposure and HLA in healthy donors (TCRdb year 2017). About the investigation overall: In an earlier analysis of some 610 of the donors, 276 Gb of sequence data and roughly 100 million unique TCR beta sequences from roughly 190 million T cells were reported. Roughly 320 gigabases of sequencing data and roughly 81 million unique TCR sequences made up an early release that covered several hundred HLA-typed donors. Of the approximately 400 genotyped donors, around 81% fell in the genetic ancestry cluster associated with self-reported Caucasian donors. The study aimed to test whether signatures of past pathogen exposure could be identified by cataloging public T cell receptors. The T cell repertoires of several hundred subjects were profiled by immunosequencing and related to cytomegalovirus serostatus. A separate validation cohort of 100 to 150 different subjects was used in addition to the 666-subject first cohort. The study combined high-throughput TCR immunosequencing, statistical association of individual TCRs with disease status, and machine learning to predict cytomegalovirus infection status. To study patterns of TCR occurrence, a later analysis re-analyzed previously published TCR beta repertoires from around 660 donors and added high-resolution HLA genotyping. Rather than drawing on any new phenotypic data, the later analysis identified candidate immune exposures from TCR beta sequences and the way those sequences occurred across donors. To decide whether each TCR beta V gene segment behaved as functional or pseudogenic, an earlier analysis of some 600 of the donors relied on high-throughput TCR beta sequencing. Donor age, sex, ethnicity and CMV serostatus were collected together with the repertoire data. In a later genetic analysis, genome-wide SNP genotypes for about three fifths of the roughly 670 donors were used, and that subset was treated as a discovery cohort. Every repertoire in the discovery cohort had been generated on one and the same sequencing platform. Both class I and class II loci were covered by HLA typing, at four-digit resolution. The number of donors typed differed by locus, with about 629-630 for A, B, C, DRB1 and DQB1, more than 500 for DQA1, under 610 for DPA1, and around 460 for DPB1. Four or five DR-DQ haplotypes were handled as single units for association and clustering, since linkage in the cohort was strong. Across approximately 420 genotyped donors of the cohort, an average of about 220,000 unique TCR beta nucleotide sequences per donor were sequenced, and roughly a sixth of those sequences were non-productive. Results the study describes overall, beyond this receptor: Because the 87-base-pair reads could not distinguish some IMGT-functional V segments, including TRBV6-2 and TRBV6-3, those segments were excluded. Several of the top co-occurrence clusters appeared to be linked to parvovirus B19, influenza, CMV and Epstein-Barr virus, according to a later analysis. A group of highly shared sequence variants was considered likely to be a technical artifact of the sequencing pipeline. In a later analysis, TCR association rates were found to vary across HLA loci, with the most associated TCRs seen for DRB1 alleles and the fewest for HLA-C alleles. Sequencing depth was assumed to be roughly uniform across donors in the presence/absence analyses, though that assumption may not hold. In a later analysis, HLA-associated TCR beta chains were found to be more clonally expanded and to have lower generation probabilities than equally common non-associated chains. According to a later analysis, most CMV-associated TCR beta chains appeared to be HLA-restricted, and the HLA associations seemed to be driven largely by CMV exposure. Because counts were too low, roughly 16 rarely observed V segments, including chromosome 9 orphons, were left out of the earlier analysis of approximately 500 of the donors. Because HLA typing was missing for some donors at each locus, association tests included only the typed subset. In a later genetic analysis, fewer N-insertions in productive TCRs were reported among donors in an Asian-associated ancestry cluster than the roughly 700-donor mean. Only TCR beta chains were sequenced in this cohort, and the absence of alpha or paired-chain data limited detectable features. A few of the identified cytomegalovirus-associated TCR beta chains were confirmed in vitro to be specific for cytomegalovirus antigens. A later analysis associated roughly 17,000 TCR beta sequences with specific HLA alleles at a false discovery rate of 0.05. It was suggested by the authors that the approach could potentially be generalized to other disease states and immunological phenotypes. Assigning TCR associations to individual alleles was difficult when HLA alleles, especially DR and DQ, strongly co-occurred. In a later genetic analysis, a missense DCLRE1C variant was associated with V-gene and J-gene trimming of TCR beta chains, and the association was replicated in an independent cohort. Linkage disequilibrium might explain the correlated functional status among segregating V segments, but an unknown experimental factor could not be ruled out. The only immune exposure information available for the cohort was CMV serostatus. A total of fewer than 200 TCR beta chains were listed by the study as associated with cytomegalovirus. In an earlier analysis of more than 500 of the donors, most TCR beta V segments appeared in productive rearrangements about 87% or about 30% of the time, broadly matching IMGT annotations. A further reported finding was that TCR beta sequences accurately predicted the HLA-A and HLA-B alleles for most subjects in the first cohort. The classifier was reported to diagnose cytomegalovirus status with high specificity and sensitivity in both the original cohort and the validation cohort. While some public TCRs were present in many individuals, most TCR sequences turned up only very rarely across donors.

As for this clone: Its specific antigen is unknown. No much larger clone exists at a distance of one base, and base qualities are not known.

There are 15 amino acids in the CDR3, from cysteine to phenylalanine inclusive. The retained sequence is limited to the CDR3, 45 bases, with the frame set at the first base. The germline V gene provides CDR1 SGHAT and CDR2 FQNNGV. A distance of 13 bases separates the germline ends of V and J, which lose 3 bases and 2 bases respectively. The cohort consisted of approximately 670 healthy bone marrow donors. At the time of sampling, all cohort members were nominally healthy, though unrecorded immune exposures were likely present. The donor was CMV seropositive and was included in the group of 250 to 300 seropositive cohort members. Each donor provided a peripheral blood sample, and peripheral blood mononuclear cells were used for TCR beta sequencing. Genomic DNA extraction from the blood cell samples was performed with the Qiagen DNeasy Blood Extraction Kit. The receptor library was made with the immunoSEQ multiplex PCR assay. A mixture of 60 forward primers for TCR Vbeta segments and 13 reverse primers for TCR Jbeta segments was used in the multiplex PCR. The CDR3 region of rearranged TCR beta genes was amplified from genomic DNA with a multiplex PCR assay. The Illumina HiSeq System was used to sequence the amplified TCR beta libraries as 87-base-pair reads. Per the authors' processing: Across the 600 to 700 repertoires, a later analysis counted 80 million or so unique TCR beta chains, about 10 million of which were shared by at least two donors. Raw reads were error-corrected and collapsed into unique sequences with a nearest-neighbor algorithm that merged closely related sequences to remove PCR and sequencing errors. V, D and J gene segments were assigned by aligning CDR3 sequences to IMGT reference sequences. Each retained sequence needed at least a six-nucleotide match to both a V gene segment and a J gene segment. A rearrangement was called productive if the CDR3 had no stop codons and remained in frame with V and J, and every other rearrangement was called non-productive. Following IMGT convention, CDR3 was defined as the stretch from the second conserved V-encoded cysteine up to the conserved J-encoded phenylalanine. In an earlier analysis of 500 to 650 of the donors, sequences lacking an unambiguous match to a single V gene segment were excluded. In an earlier analysis of several hundred of the donors, V segments were called functional above 56.7% productive rearrangements and were called segregating when the between-donor standard deviation exceeded 5%. To diagnose cytomegalovirus status from the catalog of TCR beta chain sequences, a statistical classification framework was built. In a later analysis, V and J genes were assigned by comparing TCR nucleotide sequences against IMGT/GENE-DB human TR gene sequences. In a later analysis, CDR3 sequences and most-parsimonious VDJ recombination scenarios were assigned using the TCRdist pipeline. A later analysis defined each TCR beta chain by its CDR3 amino acid sequence plus V-gene family, and excluded reads lacking a unique V-gene family. As a way to deal with suspected cross-contamination and a sequencing artifact, a later analysis dropped hundreds of nucleotide sequences that were highly shared and had low generation probability. In a later analysis, a clonal expansion index for each public chain was calculated from normalized within-repertoire ranks of inferred template counts. Generation probabilities in a later analysis came from a VDJ recombination model fitted to out-of-frame rearrangements, and those results were checked against IGoR. A later analysis scored TCR-TCR, TCR-HLA and TCR-CMV co-occurrence with hypergeometric tests, applying a repertoire-size bias correction to TCR pairs. False discovery rates were estimated in a later analysis by permuting HLA or CMV assignments 20 times. In a later analysis, co-occurring TCRs were grouped with DBSCAN, and TCRdist sequence similarity was added when clustering was performed within HLA-allele-positive subsets. Co-occurrence clustering excluded repertoires with fewer than 30,000 or more than 120,000 public chains, plus five with anomalous nucleotide sharing. The immuneACCESS repertoire file appears here via TCRdb, limited to in-frame rearrangements. These files lack a portion of the clones; in checked studies, under half of the deficit traces to unresolved V genes, and the cause of the others is not known. V and J calls plus clone size are reproduced from that table; the DNA served to infer D and trimming. The sample table holds 100,000 to 150,000 clones, of which 77% were seen once. In total, the top ten clones hold approximately 4.2% of the sample.

Sequencing was carried out using PBMCs. This clonotype was sampled from a male donor in good health and CMV-seropositive. The sequence joins TRBV11-2 to TRBJ1-1, with the D gene not clear enough to name. Here is the DNA: TGTGCCAGCAGCTTGAGAAGAGGAACCAACACTGAAGCTTTCTTT. This codes for CASSLRRGTNTEAFF.